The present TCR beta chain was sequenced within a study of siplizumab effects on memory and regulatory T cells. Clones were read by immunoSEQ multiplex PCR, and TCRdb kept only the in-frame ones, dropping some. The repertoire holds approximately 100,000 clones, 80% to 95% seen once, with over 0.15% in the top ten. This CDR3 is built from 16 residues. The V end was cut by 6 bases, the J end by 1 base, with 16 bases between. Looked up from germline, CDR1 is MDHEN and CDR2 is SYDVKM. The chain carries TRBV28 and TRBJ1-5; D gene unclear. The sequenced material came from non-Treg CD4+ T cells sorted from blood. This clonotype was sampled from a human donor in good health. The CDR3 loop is CASSSYRVGSNQPQHF. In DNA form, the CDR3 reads TGTGCCAGCAGCTCATATCGGGTTGGGAGCAATCAGCCCCAGCATTTT. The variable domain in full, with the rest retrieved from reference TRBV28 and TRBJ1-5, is DVKVTQSSRYLVKRTGEKVFLECVQDMDHENMFWYRQDPGLGLRLIYFSYDVKMKEKGDIPEGYSVSREKKERFSLILESASTNQTSMYLCASSSYRVGSNQPQHFGDGTRLSIL.